A selection of T cell receptor beta chains follows, all from one sample in a study of blood T cell repertoires in COVID-19. Libraries were prepared by immunoSEQ multiplex PCR; TCRdb keeps only in-frame clonotypes and omits some of them. The sample includes some 230,000 clones, 86% of them seen just once. Sequences were obtained from peripheral blood. Source of these receptors: a woman aged 45-60 years with COVID-19, enrolled during active disease. Each CDR3 is given with its conserved first and last residue. Clone sizes are given selectively: once, few, many, or a class where the clone is expanded.

CDR3aa: CASRASEQYF
abundance: once
v_gene: TRBV2
j_gene: TRBJ2-7

CDR3aa: CASNQPGRGSYGYTF
abundance: -
v_gene: TRBV4-1
j_gene: TRBJ1-2

CDR3aa: CATSRDINIQYF
abundance: -
v_gene: TRBV15
j_gene: TRBJ2-4

CDR3aa: CASSFVAGGYNEQFF
abundance: -
v_gene: TRBV5-4
j_gene: TRBJ2-1

CDR3aa: CASNVLSYGYTF
abundance: -
v_gene: TRBV28
j_gene: TRBJ1-2

CDR3aa: CASDRGDNTGELFF
abundance: -
v_gene: TRBV19
j_gene: TRBJ2-2

CDR3aa: CASSLAGWSSSYEQYF
abundance: once
v_gene: TRBV27
j_gene: TRBJ2-7

CDR3aa: CASSILLGGVNQPQHF
abundance: -
v_gene: TRBV19
j_gene: TRBJ1-5

CDR3aa: CASSSFDRVVNGYTF
abundance: few
v_gene: TRBV13
j_gene: TRBJ1-2

CDR3aa: CASSPGTGWLEKLFF
abundance: -
v_gene: TRBV19
j_gene: TRBJ1-4

CDR3aa: CASSVGTGAEAFF
abundance: -
v_gene: TRBV7-3
j_gene: TRBJ1-1

CDR3aa: CASSMGQGKGGYTF
abundance: -
v_gene: TRBV19
j_gene: TRBJ1-2

CDR3aa: CASSDIAGGSGRQYF
abundance: -
v_gene: TRBV6-1
j_gene: TRBJ2-3

CDR3aa: CASRPGQGIFEQFF
abundance: few
v_gene: TRBV6-5
j_gene: TRBJ2-1

CDR3aa: CASSLDTGLRTEAFF
abundance: few
v_gene: TRBV7-2
j_gene: TRBJ1-1

CDR3aa: CASSSGDRGPDEQYF
abundance: -
v_gene: TRBV5-1
j_gene: TRBJ2-7

CDR3aa: CASRTPGQPTGELFF
abundance: -
v_gene: TRBV6-5
j_gene: TRBJ2-2

CDR3aa: CASSPAGGLYEQYF
abundance: -
v_gene: TRBV27
j_gene: TRBJ2-7

CDR3aa: CASSQTTGVNQPQHF
abundance: -
v_gene: TRBV5-1
j_gene: TRBJ1-5

CDR3aa: CAWTPGTAYEQYF
abundance: -
v_gene: TRBV30
j_gene: TRBJ2-7

CDR3aa: CAWGLGAATNEKLFF
abundance: few
v_gene: TRBV30
j_gene: TRBJ1-4

CDR3aa: CASMGTGRFSYNSPLHF
abundance: once
v_gene: TRBV2
j_gene: TRBJ1-6

CDR3aa: CASSPDGGGPDEQFF
abundance: -
v_gene: TRBV7-7
j_gene: TRBJ2-1

CDR3aa: CASSLDRSGGYPTDTQYF
abundance: -
v_gene: TRBV11-3
j_gene: TRBJ2-3

CDR3aa: CATPHGRDPKHNEQFF
abundance: -
v_gene: TRBV24-1
j_gene: TRBJ2-1

CDR3aa: CASSLDPGMNEQFF
abundance: -
v_gene: TRBV5-1
j_gene: TRBJ2-1